The T cell receptor (beta chain) under discussion was sequenced for a study of chronic HIV infection and antiretroviral therapy. V lost 5 bases and J lost 1; bases outside the gene matches: 3. CDR1 and CDR2 from the germline V gene are SNHLY and FYNNEI. This CDR3 is built from 14 residues. TCRdb re-called the 5' RACE reads through MiXCR, storing one row per CDR3 protein. The sample consists of about 38,000 distinct CDR3 sequences, approximately 7.4% of them appearing once. This clonotype was seen more than once but under ten times. V and J are TRBV2 and TRBJ2-3; 7 bases match TRBD1. This receptor was obtained from an adult who had HIV and had not received antiretroviral therapy, or was an uninfected healthy control (not recorded which). The source material was peripheral blood. Here the CDR3 reads CASSRDRGTDTQYF. The CDR3 nucleotides read TGTGCCAGCAGTAGGGACAGAGGCACAGATACGCAGTATTTT.